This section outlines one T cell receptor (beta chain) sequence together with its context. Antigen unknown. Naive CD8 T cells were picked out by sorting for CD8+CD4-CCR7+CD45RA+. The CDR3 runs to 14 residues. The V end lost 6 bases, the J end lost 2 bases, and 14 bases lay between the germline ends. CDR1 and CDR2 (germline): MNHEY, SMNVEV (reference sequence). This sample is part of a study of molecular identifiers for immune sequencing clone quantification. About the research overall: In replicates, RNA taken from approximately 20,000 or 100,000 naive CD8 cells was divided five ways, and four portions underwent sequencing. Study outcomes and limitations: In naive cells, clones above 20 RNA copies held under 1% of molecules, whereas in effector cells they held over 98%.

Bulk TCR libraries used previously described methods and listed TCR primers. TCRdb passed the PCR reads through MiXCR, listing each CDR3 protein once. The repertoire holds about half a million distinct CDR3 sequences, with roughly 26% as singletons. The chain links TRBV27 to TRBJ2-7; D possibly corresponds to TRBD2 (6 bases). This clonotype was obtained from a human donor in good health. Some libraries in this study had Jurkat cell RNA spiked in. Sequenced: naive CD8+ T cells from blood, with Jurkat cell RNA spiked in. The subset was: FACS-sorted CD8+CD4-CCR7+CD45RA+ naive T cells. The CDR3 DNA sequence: TGTGCCAGCAGCAGCGGGCCTCGGACCTACGAGCAGTACTTC. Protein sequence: CASSSGPRTYEQYF.